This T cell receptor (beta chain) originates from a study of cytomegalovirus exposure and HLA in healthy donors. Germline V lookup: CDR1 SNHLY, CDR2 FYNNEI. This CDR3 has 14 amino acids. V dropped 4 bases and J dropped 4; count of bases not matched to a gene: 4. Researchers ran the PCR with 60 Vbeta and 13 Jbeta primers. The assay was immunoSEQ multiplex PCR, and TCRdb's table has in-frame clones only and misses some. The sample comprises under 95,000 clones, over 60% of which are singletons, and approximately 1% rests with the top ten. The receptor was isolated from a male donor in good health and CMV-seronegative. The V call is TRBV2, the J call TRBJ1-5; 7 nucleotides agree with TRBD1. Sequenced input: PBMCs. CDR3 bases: TGTGCCAGCAGTGGGGACAGCACAAATCAGCCCCAGCATTTT. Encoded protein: CASSGDSTNQPQHF.